This T cell receptor (beta chain) is from a study of follicular helper T cells after annual influenza vaccination. Overall study: For some subjects, blood spans the 2013-2014, 2014-2015 and 2015-2016 annual vaccinations.

Clones were read by immunoSEQ multiplex PCR, and TCRdb kept only the in-frame ones, dropping some. Counted here are 26,000 or so clones, roughly 80% occurring once; the ten biggest clones make up 1% to 1.5%. Time point specified: 2014-2015 season, pre-vaccination. At least ten counts were recorded for this clone. This clonotype was sampled from an adult who received the influenza vaccine. The sample in question was CXCR5+ CD38- circulating T follicular helper cells from blood, obtained on the day of influenza vaccination. Subset in this sample: circulating Tfh, non-naive CD4+CXCR5+PD-1+ (ICOS+CD38+ or ICOS-CD38-).

CDR3 loop: CAISEDIAYEKLFF. The DNA of the CDR3 is TGTGCCATCAGTGAGGATATAGCCTATGAAAAACTGTTTTTT. The gene calls are TRBV10-3 and TRBJ1-4; D gene ambiguous. The V end was cut by 2 bases, the J end by 6 bases, with 10 bases between. Looked up from germline, CDR1 is ENHRY and CDR2 is SYGVKD. This CDR3 is 14 amino acids long.